The rows below give T cell receptor beta chains drawn from one sample of a study of breast tumors, draining lymph nodes, adjacent tissues. TCRdb passed the multiplex PCR reads through MiXCR, listing each CDR3 protein once. The sample yields under 150,000 distinct CDR3 sequences, around 20% seen once. Sequenced: axillary lymph node tissue. The receptors come from a female donor with breast cancer. Some clones in this sample may be carry-over from other donors' samples. The CDR3 runs from the conserved cysteine through the conserved F or W. Each record gives: D gene, J gene, V gene, clone size, CDR3 protein, CDR3 DNA. The D gene is left open where the match is weak. Size is stated for part of the rows, as once, few or many counts, or as a class when the clone is expanded.

>.|TRBJ2-1|TRBV29-1|many
CSVEDLGTGSSYNEQFF
TGCAGCGTTGAAGATTTAGGAACAGGGAGCTCCTACAATGAGCAGTTCTTC
>.|TRBJ1-3|TRBV5-6|few
CASSLWKTSAGNTIYF
TGTGCCAGCAGCTTGTGGAAAACATCAGCTGGAAACACCATATATTTT
>.|TRBJ2-5|TRBV20-1|many
CSARVDSQETQYF
TGCAGTGCTAGAGTGGACAGCCAAGAGACCCAGTACTTC
>.|TRBJ1-2|TRBV5-1|many
CASSLNLNRARGRVYGYTF
TGCGCCAGCAGCTTAAATTTGAACCGGGCCCGCGGACGTGTCTATGGCTACACCTTC
>.|TRBJ2-3|TRBV3-1|few
CASSQDAGLLTDTQYF
TGTGCCAGCAGCCAAGATGCGGGTCTCCTTACAGATACGCAGTATTTT
>TRBD1|TRBJ2-5|TRBV4-1|few
CASSQDYEVGTGLGETQYF
TGCGCCAGCAGCCAAGATTATGAGGTCGGGACAGGGTTGGGGGAGACCCAGTACTTC
>.|TRBJ1-5|TRBV20-1|.
CNARDPRGCNQPQHF
TGCAATGCTAGAGATCCGCGGGGGTGCAATCAGCCCCAGCATTTT
>.|TRBJ2-2|TRBV6-4|many
CASRPRGGIGELFF
TGTGCCAGCAGACCCCGAGGAGGGATCGGGGAGCTGTTTTTT
>TRBD1|TRBJ2-7|TRBV6-1|many
CASRKDRVTYEQYF
TGTGCCAGCAGGAAAGACAGGGTTACCTACGAGCAGTACTTC
>.|TRBJ2-7|TRBV11-2|many
CASSFGDFYEQYF
TGTGCCAGCAGCTTTGGGGACTTTTACGAGCAGTACTTC
>TRBD1|TRBJ2-2|TRBV20-1|many
CSASPGQGTGELFF
TGCAGTGCTTCCCCGGGACAGGGAACCGGGGAGCTGTTTTTT
>.|TRBJ2-5|TRBV28|few
CASSRSGTETQYF
TGTGCCAGCAGTCGTTCAGGAACGGAGACCCAGTACTTC
>TRBD1|TRBJ2-1|TRBV6-1|many
CASSVWDRGGNEQFF
TGTGCCAGCAGTGTTTGGGACAGGGGAGGCAATGAGCAGTTCTTC
>.|TRBJ2-3|TRBV5-1|many
CASSLGAGPSTDTQYF
TGCGCCAGCAGCTTGGGGGCCGGACCGAGCACAGATACGCAGTATTTT
>.|TRBJ1-4|TRBV5-1|many
CASSLGGGGRGEKLFF
TGCGCCAGCAGCTTGGGGGGTGGAGGGCGCGGTGAAAAACTGTTTTTT
>.|TRBJ2-5|TRBV12-3/TRBV12-4|.
CASSFLTAGKETQYF
TGTGCCAGCAGTTTCCTAACGGCAGGGAAAGAGACCCAGTACTTC
>TRBD2|TRBJ2-1|TRBV5-1|many
CASSLALAEYNEQFF
TGCGCCAGCAGCTTGGCACTAGCGGAGTACAATGAGCAGTTCTTC
>.|TRBJ2-1|TRBV5-4|many
CASSLARGVEQFF
TGTGCCAGCAGCTTGGCGAGGGGCGTTGAGCAGTTCTTC
>.|TRBJ2-1|TRBV12-3/TRBV12-4|.
CASSREWYNEQFF
TGTGCCAGCAGTCGGGAGTGGTACAATGAGCAGTTCTTC
>.|TRBJ1-1|TRBV30|once
CAWSVLSLRGTEAFF
TGTGCCTGGAGTGTACTCAGTCTCCGTGGGACTGAAGCTTTCTTT
>.|TRBJ1-3|TRBV7-8|few
CASNSDRTFGNTIYF
TGTGCCAGCAACTCTGACAGGACTTTTGGAAACACCATATATTTT
>.|TRBJ1-4|TRBV4-1|.
CASSQEFLLDEKLFF
TGCGCCAGCAGCCAAGAGTTCCTCCTTGACGAAAAACTGTTTTTT
>.|TRBJ2-4|TRBV12-3/TRBV12-4|.
CASSPAVTDIQYF
TGTGCCAGCAGCCCGGCCGTAACGGACATTCAGTACTTC
>.|TRBJ2-5|TRBV3-1|many
CASSHPDRETQYF
TGTGCCAGCAGCCACCCCGATAGGGAGACCCAGTACTTC
>TRBD1|TRBJ1-2|TRBV28|many
CASTNRGYGYTF
TGTGCCAGCACTAACAGGGGCTATGGCTACACCTTC
>TRBD1|TRBJ1-4|TRBV4-1|.
CASSPGRDRGPTREKLFF
TGCGCCAGCAGCCCAGGCCGGGACAGGGGCCCCACGAGGGAAAAACTGTTTTTT
>.|TRBJ1-2|TRBV7-2|many
CASSNTGNYYGYTF
TGTGCCAGCAGTAATACAGGGAACTACTATGGCTACACCTTC
>TRBD2|TRBJ2-1|TRBV28|.
CASSEGTSGRGGEQFF
TGTGCCAGCAGTGAAGGGACTAGCGGGAGGGGCGGTGAGCAGTTCTTC
>.|TRBJ2-2|TRBV7-3|many
CASSLEGPSTGELFF
TGTGCCAGCAGCTTAGAGGGCCCCTCCACCGGGGAGCTGTTTTTT
>.|TRBJ1-5|TRBV6-2/TRBV6-3|.
CASMTRGGQPQHF
TGTGCCAGCATGACCCGGGGAGGTCAGCCCCAGCATTTT
>.|TRBJ2-7|TRBV18|.
CASSEISPYEQYF
TGTGCCAGCTCAGAGATTTCCCCCTACGAGCAGTACTTC
>TRBD1|TRBJ1-4|TRBV5-1|many
CASSLETGTEEKLFF
TGCGCCAGCAGCTTGGAGACAGGGACTGAAGAAAAACTGTTTTTT
>.|TRBJ2-1|TRBV7-3|few
CASSLGLGAYNEQFF
TGTGCCAGCAGCTTAGGCCTAGGGGCCTACAATGAGCAGTTCTTC
>.|TRBJ2-1|TRBV2|many
CASLLLNEQFF
TGTGCCAGCCTACTGCTGAATGAGCAGTTCTTC
>.|TRBJ2-7|TRBV12-3/TRBV12-4|many
CASSLGFREQYF
TGTGCCAGCAGTTTAGGGTTTAGGGAGCAGTACTTC
>.|TRBJ1-1|TRBV6-6|.
CASARSKNTEAFF
TGTGCCAGCGCGAGGTCGAAGAACACTGAAGCTTTCTTT
>TRBD1|TRBJ1-5|TRBV20-1|many
CSASPGTGGGNQPQHF
TGCAGTGCTAGCCCCGGGACAGGGGGCGGAAATCAGCCCCAGCATTTT
>.|TRBJ1-6|TRBV6-6|many
CASSYSNHSPLHF
TGTGCCAGCAGTTACTCGAATCATTCACCCCTCCACTTT
>TRBD2|TRBJ2-2|TRBV5-1|many
CASSLTGGRGTGELFF
TGCGCCAGCAGCTTGACGGGGGGGCGTGGGACCGGGGAGCTGTTTTTT
>TRBD1|TRBJ1-2|TRBV18|many
CASSPEAGGRGYTF
TGTGCCAGCTCACCCGAAGCAGGGGGCAGGGGCTACACCTTC